What follows are 30 T cell receptor beta chains derived from one specimen sequenced in a study of T cell clusters in autoimmune cytopenias. Some 39,000 genome equivalents of blood DNA were amplified for TRB. TRB was amplified by touch-down multiplex PCR, primer pools A and B combined. TCRdb re-called the multiplex PCR reads and catalogs CDR3 proteins one per entry, DNA excluded. The sample shows a few thousand distinct CDR3 sequences, and roughly 53% sits with its ten largest clones. This sample also belongs to another study, concerning T cell repertoires in aging, cancer and after chemotherapy.

Sequencing was done on a sample of peripheral blood. The receptor set was obtained from a human donor in good health.

This clonotype ranks as medium-sized (0.01 to 0.1%) in terms of frequency. This chain joins TRBV30 and TRBJ2-5. This CDR3 spans 13 amino acids. Germline CDR1 GTSNPN, CDR2 SVGIG (reference sequence). CDR3 loop: CAWSFELQETQYF. The full variable domain, in which reference TRBV30 and TRBJ2-5 provide the parts outside the CDR3, is SQTIHQWPATLVQPVGSPLSLECTVEGTSNPNLYWYRQAAGRGLQLLFYSVGIGQISSEVPQNLSASRPQDRQFILSSKKLLLSDSGFYLCAWSFELQETQYFGPGTRLLVL.

This chain joins TRBV6-5 and TRBJ2-5; without DNA, the TCRdb call of TRBD1 cannot be checked. The CDR3 loop spans 11 amino acids. Germline-derived CDR1 and CDR2 are MNHEY and SVGAGI. The CDR3 sequence is CVAGRQETQYF.

J is TRBJ2-3 and V is TRBV19; with no DNA, the TCRdb D assignment of TRBD1 cannot be verified. The CDR3 length is 16 residues. The V gene's germline CDR1 is LNHDA and CDR2 SQIVND (reference sequence). CDR3 sequence: CASRVRLGRGADTQYF.

According to its frequency, this clonotype is medium-sized. This chain joins TRBV5-6 and TRBJ2-7; TCRdb designates TRBD2, a call that cannot be tested without DNA. The CDR3 runs to 15 residues. Per germline, CDR1 SGHDT and CDR2 YYEEEE. The chain's CDR3 is CASSGGLVHSYEQYF. Supplemented by reference TRBV5-6 and TRBJ2-7, the full variable domain reads DAGVTQSPTHLIKTRGQQVTLRCSPKSGHDTVSWYQQALGQGPQFIFQYYEEEERQRGNFPDRFSGHQFPNYSSELNVNALLLGDSALYLCASSGGLVHSYEQYFGPGTRLTVT.

According to its frequency, this clonotype is medium-sized. The CDR3 protein is CASSPGTSGNNEQFF. This rearrangement joins TRBV6-5 to TRBJ2-1; there is no DNA to check the TCRdb D call of TRBD2. The CDR3 consists of 15 residues. Germline CDR1 reads MNHEY; CDR2 reads SVGAGI.

The V and J genes are TRBV7-9 and TRBJ2-2; the TCRdb D gene call, TRBD2, has no DNA to confirm it. CDR1 and CDR2 (germline): SEHNR, FQNEAQ (reference sequence). The CDR3 runs to 17 residues. The CDR3 sequence is CASSPPGLAGLTGELFF.

Judged by frequency, this clonotype is medium-sized (0.01 to 0.1%). V usage is TRBV5-5 and J usage is TRBJ2-7; the D call of TRBD1 rests on TCRdb alone, since no DNA is present to check it. CDR1 and CDR2 (germline): SGHKS, YYEKEE (reference sequence). The CDR3 runs to 14 residues. This chain's CDR3 is CASSFPGQGNEQYF.

In terms of frequency, this clonotype is medium-sized (0.01 to 0.1%). The chain couples TRBV29-1 to TRBJ2-3; the TCRdb call, TRBD1, lacks DNA for checking. The CDR3 contains 14 residues. Germline V lookup: CDR1 SQVTM, CDR2 ANQGSEA. The CDR3 loop is CSALPQGVGDTQYF.

The V call is TRBV19, the J call TRBJ2-3; with no DNA, the TCRdb D assignment of TRBD2 cannot be verified. Germline loops: CDR1 LNHDA, CDR2 SQIVND (reference sequence). The CDR3 contains 21 residues. The CDR3 loop is CASSIPPINSAAGAPTDTQYF.

This chain connects TRBV6-5 to TRBJ2-1; TCRdb indicates TRBD1, and absent DNA this call remains unverified. Germline V lookup: CDR1 MNHEY, CDR2 SVGAGI. The CDR3 spans 15 residues. The CDR3 reads CASRAPGGFHNEQFF.

By frequency, this clonotype registers medium-sized. The chain recombines TRBV20-1 with TRBJ2-7; TCRdb reports TRBD2, a call that lacks DNA to check it against. The CDR3 is 14 amino acids. The germline CDR1 and CDR2 sequences are DFQATT and SNEGSKA (reference sequence). The CDR3 reads CSARVPLTRYEQYF.

The V call is TRBV6-5, the J call TRBJ2-7; TCRdb names TRBD2, which stays unverified in the absence of DNA. Germline V lookup: CDR1 MNHEY, CDR2 SVGAGI. This CDR3 has 15 residues. The chain's CDR3 is CASSYVLAGHYEQYF.

The chain joins TRBV7-2 to TRBJ2-7; TCRdb's D call of TRBD2 is untestable without DNA. Germline CDR1 and CDR2: SGHTA and FQGNSA. The CDR3 consists of 16 residues. The chain's CDR3 is CASSLVASVGENEQYF.

The rearrangement links TRBV6-5 to TRBJ1-6. The CDR3 length is 13 residues. Germline-derived CDR1 and CDR2 are MNHEY and SVGAGI. This chain's CDR3 is CASRVFDNSPLHF.

This clonotype is called medium-sized based on its frequency. This sequence joins TRBV29-1 and TRBJ2-7; TCRdb's D call of TRBD1 is untestable without DNA. Germline V lookup: CDR1 SQVTM, CDR2 ANQGSEA. The CDR3 extends over 13 amino acids. CDR3 loop: CSALRVIPYEQYF.

The V call is TRBV29-1, the J call TRBJ1-3; TCRdb's D call of TRBD1 is untestable without DNA. Looked up from germline, CDR1 is SQVTM and CDR2 is ANQGSEA. CDR3 size: 14 residues. The CDR3 protein is CSVDQGWGGNTIYF.

The chain recombines TRBV6-5 with TRBJ2-2. The CDR3 consists of 14 residues. Germline CDR1 reads MNHEY; CDR2 reads SVGAGI. The CDR3 region is CASSSLRNTGELFF.

V usage is TRBV5-4 and J usage is TRBJ2-1. Germline lookup yields CDR1 SGHNT and CDR2 YYREEE (reference sequence). This CDR3 contains 15 residues. The CDR3 here is CASSLWASSYNEQFF.

This clonotype ranks as medium-sized in terms of frequency. This chain links TRBV29-1 with TRBJ2-1. Germline V lookup: CDR1 SQVTM, CDR2 ANQGSEA. This CDR3 is 11 amino acids long. CDR3 in amino acids: CSVEASNEQFF.

J is TRBJ1-4 and V is TRBV6-6. CDR1 is MNHNY, CDR2 SVGAGI, per germline (reference sequence). This CDR3 has 15 residues. The CDR3 region is CASIPSPATNEKLFF.

The chain combines TRBV30 with TRBJ2-1; TCRdb outputs TRBD2, but without DNA this stays unchecked. Germline CDR1 and CDR2: GTSNPN and SVGIG (reference sequence). This CDR3 has 12 residues. The CDR3 loop is CAWSASGNPRFF.

This chain connects TRBV6-2 or TRBV6-3 to TRBJ2-7. The CDR3 consists of 14 residues. The germline V gene has CDR1 MNHEY and CDR2 SVGEGT. The CDR3 here is CASSYSTGSHEQYF.

The chain uses TRBV11-2 and TRBJ2-3; TCRdb calls TRBD1, which cannot be checked without DNA. This CDR3 region has 15 residues. The germline V gene has CDR1 SGHAT and CDR2 FQNNGV. The CDR3 is CASSLRTKNTDTQYF.

The V gene is TRBV12-3 or TRBV12-4, the J gene TRBJ1-5; the TCRdb D gene call, TRBD1, has no DNA to confirm it. The CDR3 has 13 amino acids. Here the CDR3 reads CASSARDGLSQHF.

The rearrangement joins TRBV6-5 to TRBJ1-3. The CDR3 is 13 amino acids. In germline, CDR1 is MNHEY, CDR2 SVGAGI. The CDR3 here is CASSRAGGNTIYF.

The CDR3 spells CASSLVSGRVGEQFF. The gene calls are TRBV7-9 and TRBJ2-1; the TRBD2 assignment by TCRdb is unverifiable without DNA. The CDR3 is 15 residues long. CDR1 and CDR2 (germline): SEHNR, FQNEAQ (reference sequence). Looking up the rest from reference TRBV7-9 and TRBJ2-1 gives the full variable domain: DTGVSQNPRHKITKRGQNVTFRCDPISEHNRLYWYRQTLGQGPEFLTYFQNEAQLEKSRLLSDRFSAERPKGSFSTLEIQRTEQGDSAMYLCASSLVSGRVGEQFFGPGTRLTVL.

The genes are TRBV30 and TRBJ1-6; TCRdb gives TRBD1 as the D gene, but with no DNA this cannot be confirmed. The CDR3 totals 13 residues. CDR1 GTSNPN and CDR2 SVGIG come from the germline V gene (reference sequence). The CDR3 sequence is CARGGQFNSPLHF.

The chain has TRBV29-1 and TRBJ1-2. The CDR3 runs to 15 residues. Per the germline V gene, CDR1 is SQVTM and CDR2 is ANQGSEA. CDR3: CSATGGADTNYGYTF.

The chain couples TRBV5-6 to TRBJ2-7; TCRdb's D call, TRBD1, is unchecked because there is no DNA. The CDR3 is 15 residues long. The germline CDR1 and CDR2 sequences are SGHDT and YYEEEE. The CDR3 loop reads CASSWGTGGFYEQYF.

CDR3 region: CASSPYNRDTETQYF. The rearrangement joins TRBV5-6 to TRBJ2-5; TCRdb proposes TRBD1, but this gene call is untestable without DNA. The germline V gene has CDR1 SGHDT and CDR2 YYEEEE. The CDR3 totals 15 residues.